The count of the clone carrying this T cell receptor (beta chain) is one. Its antigen is still unknown. The CDR3 covers 12 residues. Germline V gives CDR1 SGHRS, CDR2 YFSETQ. The V and J ends lost 7 bases and 4 bases respectively, with 11 bases between them. This entry is derived from a study of CD8 T cells in Susac syndrome. Study-level results: Detection of Susac-specific public clones gave some 15 in total CD8+ repertoires and about five in CD8+ TEMRA repertoires.

TCR beta was sequenced from blood CD8+ and CD4+ T cells. An input of 0.5 to 1 ug of RNA was subjected to reverse transcription using random hexamers. The immunoSEQ assay covered 54 Vbeta and 13 Jbeta segments for CDR3. From the immunoSEQ multiplex PCR reads, TCRdb called clonotypes with MiXCR, one entry per CDR3 protein. The sample shows under 200,000 distinct CDR3 sequences, roughly 94% of them seen only once. The sequencing input was CD8+ T cells from PBMCs. The TCR originated in a human donor with Susac syndrome. The chain couples TRBV5-1 to TRBJ2-5; the D gene could be TRBD1 or TRBD2 (6 bases each). The CDR3 bases are TGCGCCAGCCTCGGGGGCTCAGAGACCCAGTACTTC. Amino acids: CASLGGSETQYF.